This T cell receptor (beta chain) was profiled in a study of blood T cell repertoires in COVID-19. This table comes from immunoSEQ multiplex PCR, and its TCRdb copy is limited to in-frame clones, with some not included. The data contain over 95,000 clones, about 88% of them singletons. The CDR3 runs to 16 residues. V was pared by 5 bases and J by 5 bases, with 12 bases of the junction left unmatched. Germline V gene lookup returns CDR1 SSHAT and CDR2 FNYEAQ (reference sequence). The sequence derives from a woman in her 70s who had recovered from COVID-19. Sequencing input: peripheral blood. This chain uses TRBV7-7 with TRBJ2-5; 9 positions match TRBD2. CDR3 residues: CASSPQVLAGEETQYF. The CDR3 DNA reads as TGTGCCAGCAGCCCTCAAGTGTTAGCGGGAGAGGAGACCCAGTACTTC.